Presented here are 23 T cell receptor beta chains from one specimen sequenced in a study of T-cell memory formation after mild COVID-19. A single record per CDR3 protein comes from TCRdb applying MiXCR to the 5' RACE reads. This table has 110,000 or so distinct CDR3 sequences, roughly a sixth appearing once. Sequencing was performed on PBMCs or a T cell subset sorted from them (not recorded which). These receptors all stem from a man younger than 35 who had mild COVID-19 (a few samples of this study predate the infection). Cell type and time point are not known.

In its sample, this clonotype was seen a few times. This sequence joins TRBV15 and TRBJ2-5; D gene ambiguous. The V end lost 0 bases, the J end lost 5 bases, and 7 bases lay between the germline ends. This CDR3 spans 13 amino acids. Germline V CDR1 and CDR2: LNHNV, YYDKDF (reference sequence). For the CDR3, the DNA is TGTGCCACCAGCAGAGATAGGAGTGAGACCCAGTACTTC. Its protein product is CATSRDRSETQYF.

The chain employs TRBV4-2 and TRBJ2-1, with D perhaps TRBD2 (6 bases). Germline V gene sequence: CDR1 LGHNA, CDR2 YNFKEQ. The length of the CDR3 is 14 residues. V was trimmed by 4 bases and J by 5 bases, leaving 12 bases between them. Here the CDR3 reads CASSRETRDNEQFF. The CDR3 bases are TGTGCCAGCAGCCGGGAGACTAGAGACAATGAGCAGTTCTTC.

The chain combines TRBV18 with TRBJ2-5; weak D call: TRBD1 (5 bases). V lost 6 bases, J lost 1 base, and 9 bases lay in between. The CDR3 spans 13 residues. CDR1 is KGHSH and CDR2 is LQKENI in the germline V gene. The CDR3 spells CASSDSAQETQYF. The DNA for the CDR3 is TGTGCCAGCTCCGACAGTGCCCAAGAGACCCAGTACTTC.

In this sample, this clonotype turned up a few times. The chain employs TRBV20-1 and TRBJ2-7; the D is unclear. This CDR3 spans 13 amino acids. The germline CDR1 and CDR2 sequences are DFQATT and SNEGSKA (reference sequence). The germline V and J ends were trimmed by 1 base and 6 bases, with 13 bases remaining between them. CDR3 bases: TGCAGTGCTAGAGGTTTTAGGGTAAGCGAGCAGTACTTC. It specifies CSARGFRVSEQYF.

The chain combines TRBV10-2 with TRBJ2-3; unclear D gene. Germline V gene data show CDR1 as WSHSY and CDR2 as SAAADI. The ends were cut back, 3 bases at V and 6 bases at J, with 7 bases in the middle. The CDR3 runs to 12 residues. DNA for the CDR3: TGCGCCAGCAGTGATGAGGCCGATACGCAGTATTTT. This codes for CASSDEADTQYF.

This clonotype appeared a few times. This sequence joins TRBV18 and TRBJ1-1; a weak D match, TRBD1 (5 bases). Trimming shortened V by 5 bases and J by 7 bases, and 14 bases separated the two germline ends. The CDR3 spans 13 residues. Per the germline V gene, CDR1 is KGHSH and CDR2 is LQKENI. CDR3 nucleotides: TGTGCCAGCTCAGATAGTGGAGACAGTGAAGCTTTCTTT. The encoded protein is CASSDSGDSEAFF.

To note about this clonotype: The junction differs from germline at one of its ends, possibly a read error. The V and J genes are TRBV5-1 and TRBJ2-1, with 12 bases identical to TRBD2. Germline V CDR1 and CDR2: SGHRS, YFSETQ. This CDR3 spans 16 amino acids. The CDR3 DNA sequence: TGCGCCGGCAGACCCACTAGCGGGGGGCCCTACAATGAGCAGTTCTTC. Translated, it gives CAGRPTSGGPYNEQFF. Filled out from reference TRBV5-1 and TRBJ2-1, the complete variable domain reads KAGVTQTPRYLIKTRGQQVTLSCSPISGHRSVSWYQQTPGQGLQFLFEYFSETQRNKGNFPGRFSGRQFSNSRSEMNVSTLELGDSALYLCAGRPTSGGPYNEQFFGPGTRLTVL.

The chain joins TRBV9 to TRBJ2-1, with D maybe TRBD1 (6 bases). V was trimmed by 4 bases and J by 4 bases, leaving 15 bases between them. Germline CDR1 is SGDLS and CDR2 is YYNGEE. This CDR3 contains 15 residues. CDR3 in amino acids: CASSPQGQGYNEQFF. For the CDR3, the DNA is TGTGCCAGCAGCCCCCAGGGCCAGGGGTACAATGAGCAGTTCTTC.

The V and J genes are TRBV5-1 and TRBJ2-2, with D possibly matching TRBD2 (7 bases). The length of the CDR3 is 16 residues. Trimming pared 4 bases from V and 3 bases from J, leaving 16 bases between. Germline-derived CDR1 and CDR2 are SGHRS and YFSETQ. The CDR3 is CASSHGGAGDTGELFF. Here the CDR3 DNA reads TGCGCCAGCAGCCATGGGGGGGCAGGCGACACCGGGGAGCTGTTTTTT.

This clonotype was counted only a few times. CDR3: CATSGSGNEQFF. CDR3 in DNA: TGTGCCACCAGTGGTTCAGGGAATGAGCAGTTCTTC. The rearrangement links TRBV24-1 to TRBJ2-1; maybe TRBD1 (5 bases). The germline V and J ends were trimmed by 5 bases and 7 bases, with 8 bases remaining between them. The CDR3 is 12 residues long. Germline assignment: CDR1 KGHDR and CDR2 SFDVKD.

The table lists this clonotype with a few counts. The chain combines TRBV24-1 with TRBJ1-5; D is undetermined. CDR1 and CDR2 from the germline V gene are KGHDR and SFDVKD. The CDR3 length is 12 residues. Between the trimmed V and J ends, which lost 3 bases and 5 bases, there was a span of 4 bases. This chain's CDR3 is CATSDPDQPQHF. Written as DNA, the CDR3 is TGTGCCACCAGTGATCCAGATCAGCCCCAGCATTTT.

This rearrangement joins TRBV7-2 to TRBJ2-7, with D unclear. V lost 4 bases and J lost 3, with 10 bases in between. The CDR3 totals 13 residues. CDR1 and CDR2 from the germline V gene are SGHTA and FQGNSA. This CDR3 reads CASSSYLDYEQYF. CDR3 DNA sequence: TGTGCCAGCAGCTCGTACTTAGACTACGAGCAGTACTTC.

This clonotype was counted ten times or more. The chain carries TRBV20-1 and TRBJ2-7; D gene unclear. The CDR3 contains 14 residues. CDR1 DFQATT and CDR2 SNEGSKA come from the germline V gene (reference sequence). CDR3 region: CSATPNALNYEQYV. Here the CDR3 DNA reads TGCAGCGCTACCCCGAACGCACTCAACTACGAGCAGTACGTC.

The chain combines TRBV5-1 with TRBJ1-3; D not certain. The CDR3 is made up of 15 amino acids. V was cut by 0 bases and J by 0 bases, with 7 bases left in between. In germline, CDR1 is SGHRS, CDR2 YFSETQ. The CDR3 DNA reads TGCGCCAGCAGCTTGGAACAGAGCTCTGGAAACACCATATATTTT. Protein: CASSLEQSSGNTIYF.

V usage is TRBV7-8 and J usage is TRBJ2-1; 8 bases match TRBD1. Per the germline V gene, CDR1 is SGHVS and CDR2 is FQNEAQ. J was trimmed by 9 bases and V by 5 bases; bases with no gene match: 3. This CDR3 spans 12 amino acids. CDR3 in DNA: TGTGCCAGCAGCCGAACAGGGGGTGAGCAGTTCTTC. This gives the protein CASSRTGGEQFF.

This clonotype has more than one count but fewer than ten. This chain links TRBV4-1 with TRBJ1-2, with 10 bases aligning to TRBD1. CDR1 and CDR2 (germline): MGHRA, YSYEKL. V lost 5 bases, J lost 12 bases, and 6 bases stayed unmatched. The CDR3 runs to 12 residues. In DNA, the CDR3 is TGCGCCAGCAGCGGAGGGACAGGGGACAACACCTTC. Its translation: CASSGGTGDNTF.

This clonotype was seen ten or more times. The rearrangement joins TRBV6-6 to TRBJ2-7, with 8 bases lining up with TRBD1. The CDR3 runs 13 residues. J was trimmed by 5 bases and V by 4 bases; bases with no gene match: 4. In germline, CDR1 is MNHNY, CDR2 SVGAGI (reference sequence). CDR3 loop: CASSSDRGNEQYF. The CDR3 nucleotides are TGTGCCAGCAGTTCTGACAGGGGTAACGAGCAGTACTTC.

For the CDR3, the DNA is TGTGCCAGCAGTGGGACGGTCAGCGGACAGCCCCAGCATTTT. It yields the protein CASSGTVSGQPQHF. The gene calls are TRBV12-3 or TRBV12-4 and TRBJ1-5; a possible D gene is TRBD1 (5 bases). The CDR3 extends over 14 amino acids. Deletions cut 5 bases from V and 7 bases from J, with 15 bases between.

The gene calls are TRBV6-6 and TRBJ2-7; D is undetermined. The V and J ends lost 2 bases and 1 base respectively, with 6 bases between them. Looked up from germline, CDR1 is MNHNY and CDR2 is SVGAGI (reference sequence). This CDR3 has 13 residues. The CDR3 DNA is TGTGCCAGCAGTTACGTTGGATCCTACGAGCAGTACTTC. This sequence encodes CASSYVGSYEQYF.

The rearrangement links TRBV7-9 to TRBJ2-1; D is possibly TRBD1 (6 bases). The CDR3 is 11 amino acids. Trimming removed 3 bases at V and 10 bases at J, with 7 bases between. Looked up from germline, CDR1 is SEHNR and CDR2 is FQNEAQ (reference sequence). The CDR3 loop reads CASSFGQEQFF. DNA for the CDR3: TGTGCCAGCAGCTTCGGACAGGAGCAGTTCTTC.

The chain combines TRBV5-1 with TRBJ2-1; 7 nucleotides line up with TRBD2. Trimming at V came to 2 bases and at J to 2 bases, leaving 4 bases not matched to a gene. CDR3 length: 15 residues. Germline CDR1 and CDR2: SGHRS and YFSETQ. CDR3 DNA sequence: TGCGCCAGCAGCTTTGGCGGGGGTACCTACAATGAGCAGTTCTTC. Its protein product is CASSFGGGTYNEQFF.

The genes are TRBV12-3 or TRBV12-4 and TRBJ1-6, with D uncertain. The CDR3 covers 15 residues. Trimming removed 5 bases from V and 0 bases from J, with 8 bases in between. CDR3 protein: CASSQMSSYNSPLHF. The CDR3 bases are TGTGCCAGCAGTCAGATGAGCTCCTATAATTCACCCCTCCACTTT.

This clonotype came up a few times. This chain connects TRBV12-3 or TRBV12-4 to TRBJ1-1; weak D call: TRBD1 (5 bases). Trimming removed 5 bases at V and 1 base at J, with 11 bases between. This CDR3 has 14 residues. The CDR3 nucleotides read TGTGCCAGCAGTCTCCAGGGCTCGAACACTGAAGCTTTCTTT. This codes for CASSLQGSNTEAFF.